This TCR beta chain comes out of a study of T cell changes during pregnancy in multiple sclerosis (dated 2019 in TCRdb). A note on the overall study: The study looked at changes in the T cell repertoire across pregnancy in women with multiple sclerosis.

Note on this clone: Its antigen remains undetermined. Base qualities are not provided; no much larger clone lies one nucleotide away.

The library was produced with the immunoSEQ multiplex PCR assay. TCRdb re-hosts the immuneACCESS table, in-frame sequences only. Its copies lack some clones; in the studies checked, an unresolved V gene accounts for under half of them, and the cause for the rest is not known. This sample lists 75,000 to 100,000 clones; 92% were detected once. The ten largest account for approximately 2.4% of the sample. V loses 4 bases at its end and J loses 5 bases; junction bases beyond the gene matches: 7. Per the germline V gene (reference sequence), SEHNR is the CDR1 and FQNEAQ is the CDR2. The CDR3 has 15 amino acids, counting the end cysteine and phenylalanine. The read is trimmed to its CDR3 DNA, 45 bases read in frame from base 1.

The rearrangement combines TRBV7-9 with TRBJ1-1; TRBD1 agrees with 10 junctional bases. The sequences come from peripheral blood, collected after pregnancy. The sequence derives from a female donor in good health, enrolled as a control in a pregnancy study. The DNA is TGTGCCAGCAGCTCGACAGGGGGCGCGAGAACTGAAGCTTTCTTT. The resulting protein is CASSSTGGARTEAFF.